Listed below are T cell receptor beta chains from one sample, sequenced in a study of beta chain features in type 1 diabetes. TCRdb keeps only in-frame clones here, not all; method: immunoSEQ multiplex PCR. Of around 250,000 clones listed, 14% were seen once; the top ten hold about 0.015%. Sequencing was carried out using naive CD4+ T cells from blood. Every receptor here comes from a young man with type 1 diabetes. The CDR3 runs from the conserved cysteine through the conserved F or W. Each record gives: J gene, V gene, D gene, clone size, CDR3 DNA, CDR3 protein. The D gene is left open where the match is weak. Rows give clone size only sometimes, using once, few, many, or a class for an expanded clone.

TRBJ2-2	TRBV11-3	.	.	TGTGCCAGCAGCCCCGCGCTAGCGAACACCGGGGAGCTGTTTTTT	CASSPALANTGELFF
TRBJ2-2	TRBV18	TRBD2	.	TGTGCCAGCTCGCCAGCGGGAGTCGGGGAGCTGTTTTTT	CASSPAGVGELFF
TRBJ2-3	TRBV29-1	.	few	TGCAGCGGGGGCGGAGAGGAAAGCACAGATACGCAGTATTTT	CSGGGEESTDTQYF
TRBJ2-1	TRBV2	.	.	TGTGCCAGCAGTGGACTAGGGCTTTTGTTCTTC	CASSGLGLLFF
TRBJ2-7	TRBV28	.	.	TGTGCCAGCAGTTTAGTCCCAGGCACCTACGAGCAGTACTTC	CASSLVPGTYEQYF
TRBJ2-1	TRBV5-6	.	.	TGTGCCAGCAGCTCGTATAATGAGCAGTTCTTC	CASSSYNEQFF
TRBJ2-7	TRBV28	.	few	TGTGCCAGCAGTTTATTGGCTAGCTCATACGAGCAGTACTTC	CASSLLASSYEQYF
TRBJ2-2	TRBV9	.	.	TGTGCCAGCAGCGTAGCCAGCACCGGGGAGCTGTTTTTT	CASSVASTGELFF
TRBJ1-4	TRBV28	.	.	TGTGCCAGCCTCTACCGAGAGAAACTGTTTTTT	CASLYREKLFF
TRBJ1-1	TRBV7-9	.	few	TGTGCCAGCAGGCTTTTGGGAGATACTGAAGCTTTCTTT	CASRLLGDTEAFF
TRBJ2-7	TRBV9	.	.	TGTGCCAGCAGCGCGGGGGACCTCCGGAACGAGCAGTACTTC	CASSAGDLRNEQYF
TRBJ2-1	TRBV5-1	TRBD1	few	TGCGCCAGCAGCGTGGGACAGGCCTACAATGAGCAGTTCTTC	CASSVGQAYNEQFF
TRBJ2-3	TRBV11-2	TRBD2	.	TGTGCCAGCAGCTTAAGTGGGACTAGCGGGATGCATACGCAGTATTTT	CASSLSGTSGMHTQYF
TRBJ1-5	TRBV19	.	.	TGTGCCAGTAGGCCCCGGGAGACGAGGATACCCAATCAGCCCCAGCATTTT	CASRPRETRIPNQPQHF
TRBJ1-4	TRBV18	TRBD1	.	TGTGCCAGCTCACTACGAGTGACAGGGGGCGAGGAAAAACTGTTTTTT	CASSLRVTGGEEKLFF
TRBJ1-1	TRBV19	.	.	TGTGCCAGTAATGGGTGGGCGAACACTGAAGCTTTCTTT	CASNGWANTEAFF
TRBJ2-7	TRBV28	TRBD2	few	TGTGCCAGCAGTTTCCTAGCGGGACCCTACGAGCAGTACTTC	CASSFLAGPYEQYF
TRBJ2-7	TRBV2	.	few	TGTGCCAGCACTCCTCGAAGGGCAGGGGTTATGTACGAGCAGTACTTC	CASTPRRAGVMYEQYF
TRBJ2-1	TRBV28	.	.	TGTGCCAGCAGCACCTACAATGAGCAGTTCTTC	CASSTYNEQFF
TRBJ2-5	TRBV10-3	.	.	TGTGCCATCAGTGCCACAGAATCACAAGAGACCCAGTACTTC	CAISATESQETQYF
TRBJ1-1	TRBV7-3	.	few	TGTGCCAGCAGCGACGGTCGGAGGGCTGAAGCTTTCTTT	CASSDGRRAEAFF
TRBJ2-2	TRBV28	TRBD2	few	TGTGCCAGCACTTCGGGAGGGATTTCCGGGGAGCTGTTTTTT	CASTSGGISGELFF
TRBJ1-1	TRBV7-3	.	.	TGTGCCAGCAGCTTTGGAGAGTTAGGCACTGAAGCTTTCTTT	CASSFGELGTEAFF
TRBJ1-2	TRBV19	TRBD1	few	TGTGCCAGTTGGGATCCGGGACAGGTTCGTGGCTACACCTTC	CASWDPGQVRGYTF
TRBJ2-7	TRBV25-1	TRBD2	.	TGTGCCAGCACCCCTAGAGCGGGAGCGCGGGAGCAGTACTTC	CASTPRAGAREQYF
TRBJ2-5	TRBV28	.	.	TGTGCCAGCGGGAGGACCCAGTACTTC	CASGRTQYF
TRBJ2-7	TRBV19	.	.	TGTGCCAGTAGCACACAGAGAGGACTCTCCTACGAGCAGTACTTC	CASSTQRGLSYEQYF
TRBJ2-5	TRBV10-3	.	.	TGTGCCATCAGCGACAATCAAGAGACCCAGTACTTC	CAISDNQETQYF
TRBJ1-2	TRBV28	.	few	TGTGCCACCGGCACAGGGTTCTATGGCTACACCTTC	CATGTGFYGYTF
TRBJ2-1	TRBV2	TRBD2	few	TGTGCCAGCAGTAGGACTAGCGGGAGCAATGAGCAGTTCTTC	CASSRTSGSNEQFF
TRBJ2-1	TRBV21-1	.	few	TGTGCCAGCAGCCAAACGGGGACAGGGGGCAGCTATGAGCAGTTCTTC	CASSQTGTGGSYEQFF
TRBJ2-3	TRBV9	.	.	TGTGCCAGCAGCGCCTTCGGGAGCGCAGATACGCAGTATTTT	CASSAFGSADTQYF
TRBJ2-5	TRBV2	TRBD2	few	TGTGCCAGCAGTGGGGCTAGCGGGAGAGAGACCCAGTACTTC	CASSGASGRETQYF
TRBJ1-1	TRBV6-6	.	.	TGTGCCAGCAAGGTGTCACGGAGCATGAACACTGAAGCTTTCTTT	CASKVSRSMNTEAFF
TRBJ2-1	TRBV5-1	TRBD1	.	TGCGCCAGCAGCCTAGACAGGGCGGATGAGCAGTTCTTC	CASSLDRADEQFF
TRBJ2-7	TRBV5-6	TRBD2	few	TGTGCCAGCAGCTTGAGAGCTGGTAGCGGGTTTTCCTACGAGCAGTACTTC	CASSLRAGSGFSYEQYF
TRBJ2-1	TRBV10-3	TRBD2	few	TGTGCCATCCAACCGGGGGGTGGAGGTTACAATGAGCAGTTCTTC	CAIQPGGGGYNEQFF
TRBJ2-7	TRBV7-3	.	.	TGTGCCAGCAGCCCCGGTGTCCTCGGAGTCTACGAGCAGTACTTC	CASSPGVLGVYEQYF
TRBJ1-1	TRBV9	.	few	TGTGCCAGCAGCGGCGGGACCTCGAGAGCTTTCTTT	CASSGGTSRAFF
TRBJ2-1	TRBV18	.	few	TGTGCCAGCTCATCGACTAGCTCCTACAATGAGCAGTTCTTC	CASSSTSSYNEQFF
TRBJ2-6	TRBV7-2	.	few	TGTGCCAGCAGCTTAGATTTCACGGGCTCTGGGGCCAACGTCCTGACTTTC	CASSLDFTGSGANVLTF
TRBJ2-2	TRBV7-2	.	few	TGTGCCAGCAGAATTCAGGGTGCTGCTAACACCGGGGAGCTGTTTTTT	CASRIQGAANTGELFF
TRBJ2-1	TRBV11-2	TRBD2	.	TGTGCCAGCAGCTTAGAAGCGGGACCTTACAATGAGCAGTTCTTC	CASSLEAGPYNEQFF
TRBJ1-4	TRBV25-1	TRBD1	few	TGTGCCAGCAGTGACCGGGACAGCTTTAATGAAAAACTGTTTTTT	CASSDRDSFNEKLFF
TRBJ2-7	TRBV18	.	few	TGTGCCAGCTCACCACAAGGAGGGAGGTACGAGCAGTACTTC	CASSPQGGRYEQYF